Below are 26 T cell receptor beta chains sequenced from a single sample in a study of blood T cell repertoires in COVID-19. The assay was immunoSEQ multiplex PCR, and TCRdb's table has in-frame clones only and misses some. The sample carries over 90,000 clones, roughly 70% recorded once. The sample comprised peripheral blood. The receptors derive from a man between 65 and 79 years old with COVID-19, enrolled during active disease.

This clone was counted at least ten times. The CDR3 region is CSAGVGELFF. DNA of the CDR3: TGCAGCGCAGGGGTCGGGGAGCTGTTTTTT. This chain joins TRBV29-1 and TRBJ2-2; maybe TRBD1 (6 bases). V was pared by 7 bases and J by 7 bases, with 7 bases between. The CDR3 is made up of 10 amino acids. Germline V gives CDR1 SQVTM, CDR2 ANQGSEA.

The chain has TRBV9 and TRBJ2-3; no clear D. The CDR3 is 14 residues long. V was clipped by 1 base and J by 2 bases, with 8 bases between them. The germline V gene has CDR1 SGDLS and CDR2 YYNGEE. The CDR3 DNA reads TGTGCCAGCAGCGTATGGGCAGCCACAGATACGCAGTATTTT. Residues: CASSVWAATDTQYF.

The J gene is TRBJ2-2, the V gene TRBV11-2, with TRBD1 as a possible D gene (6 bases). CDR1 SGHAT and CDR2 FQNNGV come from the germline V gene. V lost 0 bases to trimming and J lost 4 bases, with 12 bases between them. This CDR3 has 16 residues. The CDR3 region is CASSLDPVGATGELFF. Written as DNA, the CDR3 is TGTGCCAGCAGCTTAGATCCGGTGGGGGCCACCGGGGAGCTGTTTTTT.

A few counts support this clone. The V and J genes are TRBV28 and TRBJ2-4; 9 bases agree with TRBD2. Germline V gives CDR1 MDHEN, CDR2 SYDVKM. The V segment lost 3 bases and the J segment 2 bases; nucleotides outside the gene matches: 20. The CDR3 contains 21 residues. The CDR3 reads CASSFWPSSGRSRNTKNIQYF. The CDR3 nucleotides read TGTGCCAGCAGTTTTTGGCCCAGTAGCGGGAGATCTCGTAATACCAAAAACATTCAGTACTTC.

This chain uses TRBV24-1 with TRBJ1-2, with D perhaps matching TRBD1 (5 bases). This CDR3 is 15 amino acids long. V was shortened by 3 bases and J by 8 bases, with 18 bases between the two germline ends. Looked up from germline, CDR1 is KGHDR and CDR2 is SFDVKD. DNA of the CDR3: TGTGCCACCAGTGATACGGGGGGGGTCGGCGACGGCTACACCTTC. Translating gives CATSDTGGVGDGYTF.

The V and J genes are TRBV5-1 and TRBJ1-4, with TRBD1 identical over 10 bases. The CDR3 sequence is 14 residues long. Germline V CDR1 and CDR2: SGHRS, YFSETQ. V lost 0 bases and J lost 7; bases outside the gene matches: 0. The CDR3 region is CASSLGQGAEKLFF. The DNA for the CDR3 is TGCGCCAGCAGCTTGGGACAGGGGGCTGAAAAACTGTTTTTT.

The CDR3 region has the DNA TGTGCCAGCAGCTTAGGGCTAGCAGTGGCCGGGGAGCTGTTTTTT. Translating gives CASSLGLAVAGELFF. V is TRBV7-2 and J is TRBJ2-2, with D possibly TRBD2 on 5 matching bases. Germline V gives CDR1 SGHTA, CDR2 FQGNSA. V was pared by 1 base and J by 6 bases, with 12 bases between. CDR3 length: 15 amino acids.

This sequence joins TRBV18 and TRBJ2-5, with 9 bases lining up with TRBD1. The CDR3 runs to 15 residues. The trim removed 6 bases at V and 1 base at J, leaving 6 bases unmatched. Per germline, CDR1 KGHSH and CDR2 LQKENI. CDR3 DNA sequence: TGTGCCAGCTCTCCCGGGACAGGGTCCCAAGAGACCCAGTACTTC. It translates to CASSPGTGSQETQYF. Full variable domain (missing parts from reference TRBV18 and TRBJ2-5): NAGVMQNPRHLVRRRGQEARLRCSPMKGHSHVYWYRQLPEEGLKFMVYLQKENIIDESGMPKERFSAEFPKEGPSILRIQQVVRGDSAAYFCASSPGTGSQETQYFGPGTRLLVL.

This chain joins TRBV5-1 and TRBJ2-1; D ambiguous. V shed 0 bases and J shed 10 bases, with 5 bases lying between them. The CDR3 totals 11 residues. Germline CDR1 SGHRS, CDR2 YFSETQ. The CDR3 sequence: CASSLGQEQFF. CDR3 in DNA: TGCGCCAGCAGCTTGGGGCAGGAGCAGTTCTTC.

This clone was observed a handful of times. V and J are TRBV7-3 and TRBJ1-1, with D possibly TRBD1 on 6 matching bases. Trimming stripped 2 bases from V and 2 bases from J, with 15 bases between. The germline gives CDR1 SGHTA, CDR2 FQGTGA. The length of the CDR3 is 16 residues. CDR3 loop: CASSLVYREGNTEAFF. CDR3 bases: TGTGCCAGCAGCTTAGTTTACAGGGAGGGAAACACTGAAGCTTTCTTT.

The gene calls are TRBV19 and TRBJ1-5; 7 bases map to TRBD1. Trimming at V came to 4 bases and at J to 4 bases, leaving 4 bases not matched to a gene. The germline gives CDR1 LNHDA, CDR2 SQIVND (reference sequence). The CDR3 length is 14 residues. The DNA for the CDR3 is TGTGCCAGTAGTAAGGGACAGTCAAATCAGCCCCAGCATTTT. Its protein is CASSKGQSNQPQHF.

This clone was seen just once. The chain joins TRBV7-3 to TRBJ1-1; 7 bases are shared with TRBD1. V was pared by 8 bases and J by 1 base, with 4 bases of the junction left unmatched. This CDR3 region has 13 residues. Germline V lookup: CDR1 SGHTA, CDR2 FQGTGA. The CDR3: CASGRDRNTEAFF. The CDR3 DNA is TGTGCCAGCGGGCGGGACAGGAACACTGAAGCTTTCTTT. The complete variable domain, with remaining parts taken from reference TRBV7-3 and TRBJ1-1, reads GAGVSQTPSNKVTEKGKYVELRCDPISGHTALYWYRQSLGQGPEFLIYFQGTGAADDSGLPNDRFFAVRPEGSVSTLKIQRTERGDSAVYLCASGRDRNTEAFFGQGTRLTVV.

The J gene is TRBJ1-4, the V gene TRBV29-1; no definite D call. The V end lost 4 bases, the J end lost 8 bases, and 11 bases lay between the germline ends. The CDR3 covers 12 residues. In germline, CDR1 is SQVTM, CDR2 ANQGSEA. CDR3 bases: TGCAGCGTTGCCGGGGTCCGGGAAAAACTGTTTTTT. It is translated as CSVAGVREKLFF.

This chain joins TRBV14 and TRBJ2-7; D is possibly TRBD1 (6 bases). V was shortened by 8 bases and J by 6 bases, with 14 bases between the two germline ends. This CDR3 region has 12 residues. Germline V lookup: CDR1 SGHDN, CDR2 FVKESK. CDR3 nucleotides: TGTGCCAGCTCATCCTCAGGGGTCGAGCAGTACTTC. Amino acids: CASSSSGVEQYF.

The chain is built from TRBV9 and TRBJ1-2; D is unclear. Per the germline V gene, CDR1 is SGDLS and CDR2 is YYNGEE. Trimming shortened V by 4 bases and J by 1 base, and 23 bases separated the two germline ends. The CDR3 contains 18 residues. The CDR3 sequence is CASSPLMGGLTFNYGYTF. CDR3 sequence (DNA): TGTGCCAGCAGCCCCCTCATGGGAGGTCTTACCTTTAACTATGGCTACACCTTC.

The sample holds a few counts of this clone. The J gene is TRBJ1-2, the V gene TRBV27; a possible D gene is TRBD1 (5 bases). CDR3 length: 14 residues. V was pared by 2 bases and J by 7 bases, with 14 bases between. CDR1 is MNHEY and CDR2 is SMNVEV in the germline V gene (reference sequence). DNA for the CDR3: TGTGCCAGCAGTTTAGATGGGGCAAAGCCTGGCTACACCTTC. Amino acid sequence: CASSLDGAKPGYTF.

This clone came up once. V usage is TRBV10-3 and J usage is TRBJ1-1, with D possibly matching TRBD1 (5 bases). CDR3 length: 13 amino acids. The ends were cut back, 9 bases at V and 3 bases at J, with 14 bases in the middle. CDR1 and CDR2 (germline): ENHRY, SYGVKD. Here the CDR3 DNA reads TGTGCCATTAAGGGGCTGGTAGACACTGAAGCTTTCTTT. Translation: CAIKGLVDTEAFF.

This chain connects TRBV28 to TRBJ2-1, with 9 bases that match TRBD1. CDR3 length: 12 residues. V shed 9 bases, J shed 15 bases, and the junction held 12 bases outside the gene matches. CDR1 is MDHEN, CDR2 SYDVKM, per germline. The CDR3 DNA reads as TGTGCCAGTCAGGCGCCTCCGGGACAGGGGTTCTTC. It encodes CASQAPPGQGFF.

The rearrangement uses TRBV6-6 and TRBJ1-1; no definite D call. In germline, CDR1 is MNHNY, CDR2 SVGAGI (reference sequence). Trimming left V 4 bases short and J 6 bases short, with 15 bases between. The CDR3 is made up of 14 amino acids. The CDR3 here is CASSLGLSSSEAFF. The CDR3 nucleotides are TGTGCCAGCAGTTTAGGACTATCGAGCTCTGAAGCTTTCTTT.

The CDR3 loop reads CASSMVRAGETQYF. In DNA form, the CDR3 reads TGTGCCAGTAGTATGGTCAGGGCTGGGGAGACCCAGTACTTC. The chain has TRBV19 and TRBJ2-5; TRBD1 might be the D (5 bases). Germline values: CDR1 LNHDA, CDR2 SQIVND (reference sequence). The CDR3 has 14 residues. Trimming pared 3 bases from V and 5 bases from J, leaving 13 bases between.

The rearrangement links TRBV15 to TRBJ2-7; D is possibly TRBD1 (5 bases). V gave up 3 bases and J gave up 2 bases, with 8 bases separating them. This CDR3 spans 13 amino acids. Germline CDR1 LNHNV, CDR2 YYDKDF (reference sequence). In DNA, the CDR3 is TGTGCCACCAGCAGCAGGGCGGCCTACGAGCAGTACTTC. Translation gives CATSSRAAYEQYF.

This sequence joins TRBV11-3 and TRBJ2-5; 7 nucleotides align to TRBD1. Germline CDR1 and CDR2: SGHNT and YENEEA. The V segment lost 1 base and the J segment 4 bases; nucleotides outside the gene matches: 12. CDR3 length: 17 amino acids. The CDR3 DNA reads TGTGCCAGCAGCTTAGGCGTACGGCTAGGGGGCCGAGAGACCCAGTACTTC. It is translated as CASSLGVRLGGRETQYF. The whole variable domain, filled in from reference TRBV11-3 and TRBJ2-5, reads EAGVVQSPRYKIIEKKQPVAFWCNPISGHNTLYWYLQNLGQGPELLIRYENEEAVDDSQLPKDRFSAERLKGVDSTLKIQPAELGDSAVYLCASSLGVRLGGRETQYFGPGTRLLVL.

The chain has TRBV19 and TRBJ1-2, with D perhaps matching TRBD1 (5 bases). V shed 7 bases and J shed 8 bases, with 20 bases lying between them. Germline loops: CDR1 LNHDA, CDR2 SQIVND (reference sequence). This CDR3 is built from 14 residues. The CDR3 loop reads CASKTEAGYAGYTF. CDR3 nucleotide sequence: TGTGCCAGTAAGACAGAGGCAGGCTACGCGGGCTACACCTTC.

The chain combines TRBV18 with TRBJ1-2; no reliable D call. Between the trimmed V and J ends, which lost 4 bases and 0 bases, there was a span of 15 bases. The germline V gene encodes CDR1 KGHSH and CDR2 LQKENI. This CDR3 spans 16 amino acids. The CDR3 coding sequence is TGTGCCAGCTCACACCCGGGAAGGAAAGCTAACTATGGCTACACCTTC. This encodes CASSHPGRKANYGYTF.

The chain uses TRBV19 and TRBJ1-5; the match to TRBD1 covers 8 bases. This CDR3 is built from 14 residues. Germline loops: CDR1 LNHDA, CDR2 SQIVND (reference sequence). The V and J ends lost 4 bases and 5 bases, in that order; junction bases with no gene match: 4. The chain's CDR3 is CASSTRTGYQPQHF. The CDR3 nucleotides are TGTGCCAGTAGTACAAGGACAGGGTATCAGCCCCAGCATTTT.

The V call is TRBV9, the J call TRBJ2-7; a weak D match, TRBD1 (6 bases). The CDR3 extends over 15 amino acids. The V end was cut by 3 bases, the J end by 0 bases, with 13 bases between. Germline V gene lookup returns CDR1 SGDLS and CDR2 YYNGEE. Here the CDR3 reads CASSAQGPSSYEQYF. CDR3 sequence (DNA): TGTGCCAGCAGCGCGCAGGGGCCAAGCTCCTACGAGCAGTACTTC.